These T cell receptor beta chains were read from a single sample in a study of OX40 agonist ivuxolimab in advanced cancers. Sequencing used immunoSEQ multiplex PCR; TCRdb keeps in-frame clones, though not all of them. The repertoire includes around 80,000 clones, roughly 87% of them detected once, and roughly 3% sits in the top ten. The material sequenced was CD4+ or CD8+ T cells sorted from blood, taken in a trial of the OX40 agonist ivuxolimab. These receptor sequences come from an adult with an advanced solid tumor such as melanoma, head and neck, liver or kidney cancer. Each CDR3 is given with its conserved first and last residue. Fields, in order: J gene, D gene, V gene, clone size, CDR3 DNA, CDR3 protein. A D gene is named only where the DNA matches it firmly. Size is omitted from some rows. Given values are once, few, many or a class for expanded clones.

TRBJ2-7,-,TRBV6-5,-,TGTGCCAGCGGGGGGCTAGTCCCCTACGAGCAGTACTTC,CASGGLVPYEQYF
TRBJ1-1,TRBD1,TRBV11-2,-,TGTGCCAGCAGCTTCCGGACAGGGAGGAGCACTGAAGCTTTCTTT,CASSFRTGRSTEAFF
TRBJ2-5,-,TRBV5-1,-,TGCGCCAGCAGCTGGAGGCAAGAGACCCAGTACTTC,CASSWRQETQYF
TRBJ1-1,-,TRBV21-1,-,TGTGCCAGCAGCAATGGGACAGGGGGCGCTAACACTGAAGCTTTCTTT,CASSNGTGGANTEAFF
TRBJ2-2,-,TRBV6-6,few,TGTGCCAGCAGTTCAGCGCGGGGTACCGGGGAGCTGTTTTTT,CASSSARGTGELFF
TRBJ2-3,-,TRBV9,-,TGTGCCAGCAGCGGGGACGACAGAGCGGCTCGAAAAGATACGCAGTATTTT,CASSGDDRAARKDTQYF
TRBJ2-5,TRBD2,TRBV11-3,-,TGTGCCAGCAGCTTAGAGACGGCGGGAGTTGGGGAGACCCAGTACTTC,CASSLETAGVGETQYF
TRBJ1-5,-,TRBV6-6,-,TGTGCCAGCAGTCTCTCTGGGGCCGGCGGGCAGCCCCAGCATTTT,CASSLSGAGGQPQHF
TRBJ2-3,-,TRBV25-1,once,TGTGCCAGCAGTGAATATAATAGGGCAGATACGCAGTATTTT,CASSEYNRADTQYF
TRBJ2-1,TRBD2,TRBV19,-,TGTGCCAGTAGTATAGGTGGTAGCGGGGGGTACAATGAGCAGTTCTTC,CASSIGGSGGYNEQFF
TRBJ2-7,TRBD2,TRBV7-2,-,TGTGCCAGCAGTCAACGCGGCGGGAGCTTGGTCTCCTACGAGCAGTACTTC,CASSQRGGSLVSYEQYF
TRBJ2-7,-,TRBV21-1,-,TGTGCCATGAGGGGGACAGGTTCCGAAAATGGGCTATACGAGCAGTACTTC,CAMRGTGSENGLYEQYF
TRBJ1-4,-,TRBV11-3,-,TGTGCCAGCAGCTCCCAGGATGAAAAACTGTTTTTT,CASSSQDEKLFF
TRBJ1-2,-,TRBV2,-,TGTGCCAGCAGTGAAACCCAACAGGCGGGAGGCTATGGCTACACCTTC,CASSETQQAGGYGYTF
TRBJ2-7,TRBD2,TRBV27,once,TGTGCCAGCAGTTCCAGTAGCGGGAGGGCCGCAAGTGAGCAGTACTTC,CASSSSSGRAASEQYF
TRBJ1-6,-,TRBV4-1,-,TGCGCCAGCAGCCAAGAAAGAGGGAGCTCCTATAATTCACCCCTCCACTTT,CASSQERGSSYNSPLHF
TRBJ1-3,-,TRBV9,-,TGTGCCAGCAGCGTAGGGCAGGGAGGAAACACCATATATTTT,CASSVGQGGNTIYF
TRBJ1-5,-,TRBV6-5,-,TGTGCCAGCAGTTTACAGAGCAATCAGCCCCAGCATTTT,CASSLQSNQPQHF
TRBJ1-1,-,TRBV5-1,few,TGCGCCAGCGGATCGTTTGAAAGAGGGACTAACCGAATGAACACTGAAGCTTTCTTT,CASGSFERGTNRMNTEAFF
TRBJ2-7,TRBD1,TRBV9,-,TGTGCCAGCAGCGTAGCGGGACAGGATACCTACGAGCAGTACTTC,CASSVAGQDTYEQYF
TRBJ1-2,-,TRBV7-3,-,TGTGCCAGCAGCTCAAGGGTGTTGGCTTCATACTATGGCTACACCTTC,CASSSRVLASYYGYTF
TRBJ1-4,-,TRBV11-3,few,TGTGCCAGCAGCCCCGAGGGTGAAGATGGGCATGAAAAACTGTTTTTT,CASSPEGEDGHEKLFF
TRBJ1-5,-,TRBV5-1,-,TGCGCCAGCAGCTTGCGGGGGGAACAGCCCCAGCATTTT,CASSLRGEQPQHF
TRBJ2-3,-,TRBV2,-,TGTGCCAACCAACTGGGGGGGGCATCAGATACGCAGTATTTT,CANQLGGASDTQYF
TRBJ2-3,-,TRBV2,-,TGTGCCAGCAGTAGAGACAGGGAGGTAACAGATACGCAGTATTTT,CASSRDREVTDTQYF
TRBJ2-5,-,TRBV7-3,-,TGTGCCAGCAGCAGATCAGGGGGGCAAGAGACCCAGTACTTC,CASSRSGGQETQYF
TRBJ2-2,-,TRBV7-8,-,TGTGCCAGCACCCCGGGGGCCGACGGGGAGCTGTTTTTT,CASTPGADGELFF
TRBJ1-2,-,TRBV18,-,TGTGCCAGCTCACCAGCAGGGGAAATGGGTGGCTACACCTTC,CASSPAGEMGGYTF
TRBJ2-1,TRBD2,TRBV10-3,-,TGTGCCATCAGTGAGTCCCTAGCGGGGGACAATGAGCAGTTCTTC,CAISESLAGDNEQFF
TRBJ2-1,TRBD2,TRBV4-1,-,TGCGCCAGCAGCCACCAGGATCTAGCCGGACTAGCGGGATCCAGCTCCTACAATGAGCAGTTCTTC,CASSHQDLAGLAGSSSYNEQFF
TRBJ2-7,-,TRBV6-5,-,TGTGCCAGCAGCTCCTCCACCAGGCTTTACGAGCAGTACTTC,CASSSSTRLYEQYF
TRBJ1-2,TRBD1,TRBV15,few,TGTGCCACCAGCAGAGATGGTGTGGACAGGGGATGGGGCTATGGCTACACCTTC,CATSRDGVDRGWGYGYTF
TRBJ1-5,-,TRBV12-5,-,TGTGCTAGTGGTTTGGTACCGGGGGGCCGAAGTCAGCCCCAGCATTTT,CASGLVPGGRSQPQHF
TRBJ1-1,-,TRBV30,once,TGTGCCTGGGAATATCGCCGTAACACTGAAGCTTTCTTT,CAWEYRRNTEAFF
TRBJ2-3,-,TRBV10-3,-,TGTGCCATCAGTGTCATTGACAGGACAGATACGCAGTATTTT,CAISVIDRTDTQYF
TRBJ2-3,TRBD2,TRBV7-2,-,TGTGCCAGCAGCTTCCTAGCGGGGGTAGGCACAGATACGCAGTATTTT,CASSFLAGVGTDTQYF
TRBJ1-1,-,TRBV7-6,-,TGTGCCAGCAGCTTAGAACTAGTGAACACTGAAGCTTTCTTT,CASSLELVNTEAFF
TRBJ2-7,TRBD2,TRBV7-3,-,TGTGCCAGCCCCGGACTAGCGGACTCCTACGAGCAGTACTTC,CASPGLADSYEQYF
TRBJ2-1,-,TRBV11-3,-,TGTGCCAGCCAAGACACCTGGGAATCCCATTACAATGAGCAGTTCTTC,CASQDTWESHYNEQFF
TRBJ1-1,TRBD1,TRBV19,once,TGTGCCAGTAGGGGACAGAGTTCAATCACTGAAGCTTTCTTT,CASRGQSSITEAFF